This T cell receptor beta chain was identified during a study of blood T cell repertoires in COVID-19. The method was immunoSEQ multiplex PCR; TCRdb's version includes in-frame clones alone and lacks a portion of them. Of approximately 200,000 clones in the sample, roughly 89% were seen once. Germline V gene data show CDR1 as MNHEY and CDR2 as SVGAGI. Trimming took off 3 bases at V and 8 bases at J, with 7 bases between the two ends. CDR3 length equals 11 residues. This sequence was found in a man aged 55 to 70 who had recovered from COVID-19. Material: peripheral blood. The chain carries TRBV6-5 and TRBJ1-1, with D possibly TRBD1 on 6 matching bases. The CDR3 DNA follows: TGTGCCAGCAGTTATGGGACAGAAGCTTTCTTT. As protein: CASSYGTEAFF.